The entry below gives a single TCR beta chain sequence along with its context. Germline V lookup: CDR1 SGHAT, CDR2 FQNNGV. V lost 2 bases and J 1 base, leaving 11 bases between the germline ends. This CDR3 comprises 15 residues. This sample is part of a study of blood T cell repertoires in COVID-19. In the study's own analysis: The assay estimated nucleated cells by amplifying reference gene primers. The table came from immunoSEQ multiplex PCR; TCRdb's copy has only in-frame clones and leaves some out. The V and J calls and clone size come from that table; D and trimming were worked out from the DNA. The sample has over 200,000 clones, roughly 85% seen once; the top ten hold 10% to 14%. Assignment of participants to cohorts was predicated upon participant-reported clinical history. Two negative PCRs, clearance, or symptom resolution were required of recovered Cohort 3 donors.

Sample: PBMCs or T cells enriched from blood (not recorded which). This chain connects TRBV11-2 to TRBJ1-2, with D uncertain. This clonotype was sampled from a man aged 25 to 40 who had recovered from COVID-19. CDR3 residues: CASSLLSASNYGYTF. CDR3 nucleotides: TGTGCCAGCAGCTTATTAAGCGCCAGTAACTATGGCTACACCTTC.